This T cell receptor (beta chain) was captured in a study of blood T cell repertoires in COVID-19. Turning to the study itself: Specimens from acute and convalescent COVID-19 originated in the United States, Italy and Spain.

Assay: immunoSEQ multiplex PCR; the TCRdb copy retains only in-frame clones and omits some. The sample contains some 78,000 clones, roughly 89% of which appear only once. Sequencing used peripheral blood. The receptor was isolated from a man aged 50 to 59 with active or convalescent COVID-19.

The CDR3 nucleotides are TGTGCCAGCAGTGGTGGCCGAAACACCATATATTTT. Protein product: CASSGGRNTIYF. The V call is TRBV2, the J call TRBJ1-3; unclear D gene. The CDR3 loop spans 12 amino acids. The V gene lost 4 bases and the J gene lost 5 bases, with 6 bases spanning the gap. Germline V gene lookup returns CDR1 SNHLY and CDR2 FYNNEI.